This T cell receptor (beta chain) comes out of a study of T cells in Graves' hyperthyroidism and ophthalmopathy. The TCR beta CDR3 regions underwent amplification using RNA transcripts as the source. The TCR CDR3 first-round RT-PCR relied on the HTBI primer set. MiXCR, run by TCRdb on the multiplex PCR reads, gives a single entry per CDR3 protein. Among 600,000 to 900,000 distinct CDR3 sequences listed, about 17% were seen once. The sample was blood. This TCR came from a man in his late teens or twenties with Graves' hyperthyroidism.

The CDR3 here is CASRRVRSEAFF. The DNA of the CDR3 is TGTGCCAGCAGGCGGGTACGGAGTGAAGCTTTCTTT. The chain carries TRBV12-3 or TRBV12-4 and TRBJ1-1; D uncertain. V lost 6 bases, J lost 7 bases, and 12 bases lay in between. The CDR3 totals 12 residues.